This T cell receptor beta chain comes out of a study of graft-versus-host responses after intestinal transplantation. About the study: Isolated intestinal, liver-intestinal, or multivisceral transplants were what recipients had. All of the recipients had induction that used anti-thymocyte globulin, then tacrolimus and steroids for around three years.

Assay: immunoSEQ multiplex PCR; the TCRdb copy retains only in-frame clones and omits some. This table holds 80,000 to 100,000 clones, 80% to 95% found once. Study-wide results and limits: GvH clones detected in recipient marrow included some appearing first in ileum or blood. Peak levels of circulating GvH clones tracked with early post-transplant HvG declines.

In the case of this clone: Its antigen is unidentified.

Per the germline V gene, CDR1 is LNHDA and CDR2 is SQIVND (reference sequence). This CDR3 spans 14 amino acids. Deletions cut 6 bases from V and 1 base from J, with 10 bases between. This clonotype was obtained from a human donor who received an intestinal transplant. The sample in question was unstimulated CD4+ T cells sorted from spleen or lymph node cells, obtained before intestinal transplant. This rearrangement joins TRBV19 to TRBJ1-5, with D tentatively TRBD1 (5 bases). For the CDR3, the DNA is TGTGCCAGTAGGCAGGGCGGCAGCAATCAGCCCCAGCATTTT. It specifies CASRQGGSNQPQHF.